These T cell receptor beta chains were read from a single sample in a study of shared clonotypes between healthy human individuals. This table comes from immunoSEQ multiplex PCR, and its TCRdb copy is limited to in-frame clones, with some not included. The table lists about 520,000 clones, roughly 95% of them singletons. Sequencing used naive CD4+ T cells sorted from blood. These receptors all stem from a woman aged 25 to 45 in good health. Each CDR3 is given with its conserved first and last residue. A D gene is named only where the DNA matches it firmly. Clone size is given for some rows only: seen once, a few or many times, or a class if the clone is expanded.

CDR3 length	D gene	clone size	V gene	J gene	CDR3 protein	CDR3 DNA
18	TRBD2	NA	TRBV11-2	TRBJ2-2	CASRYRLAGGYNTGELFF	TGTGCCAGCAGATACAGACTAGCGGGAGGATACAACACCGGGGAGCTGTTTTTT
16	TRBD2	NA	TRBV11-2	TRBJ2-1	CASSLTSGGRGGEQFF	TGTGCCAGCAGTTTAACTAGCGGGGGGCGAGGAGGTGAGCAGTTCTTC
15	NA	NA	TRBV6-5	TRBJ2-7	CASSSPRGTMYEQYF	TGTGCCAGCAGTAGCCCCAGAGGGACGATGTACGAGCAGTACTTC
15	TRBD2	NA	TRBV6-1	TRBJ2-2	CASSILAGDTGELFF	TGTGCCAGCAGCATACTAGCGGGTGACACCGGGGAGCTGTTTTTT
14	NA	NA	TRBV10-3	TRBJ1-5	CAISEGVSNQPQHF	TGTGCCATCAGTGAGGGCGTTTCTAATCAGCCCCAGCATTTT
15	TRBD2	NA	TRBV6-5	TRBJ2-7	CASRWTSGRVYEQYF	TGTGCCAGCAGGTGGACTAGCGGGAGAGTCTACGAGCAGTACTTC
12	TRBD2	NA	TRBV6-5	TRBJ2-7	CASRTSGYEQYF	TGTGCCAGCAGAACTAGCGGCTACGAGCAGTACTTC
16	TRBD2	NA	TRBV5-6	TRBJ2-3	CASSAGTSGSTDTQYF	TGTGCCAGCAGCGCCGGGACTAGCGGAAGCACAGATACGCAGTATTTT
13	TRBD2	NA	TRBV28	TRBJ2-3	CASSSWAGGTQYF	TGTGCCAGCAGTTCATGGGCGGGAGGTACGCAGTATTTT
14	NA	NA	TRBV5-1	TRBJ1-2	CASSATGEGDGYTF	TGCGCCAGCAGCGCCACTGGGGAAGGGGATGGCTACACCTTC
14	NA	NA	TRBV19	TRBJ2-7	CASSIVGSPSVQYF	TGTGCCAGTAGTATAGTAGGCAGCCCTTCGGTGCAGTACTTC
17	TRBD1	NA	TRBV15	TRBJ2-6	CATSRLGQNSGANVLTF	TGTGCCACCAGCAGATTGGGACAGAACTCTGGGGCCAACGTCCTGACTTTC
14	NA	NA	TRBV28	TRBJ1-2	CASSERRRTYGYTF	TGTGCCAGCAGTGAGAGACGGAGGACCTATGGCTACACCTTC
13	NA	NA	TRBV28	TRBJ2-3	CASTVGRADTQYF	TGTGCCAGCACCGTGGGACGGGCAGATACGCAGTATTTT
15	NA	once	TRBV5-6	TRBJ2-1	CASSLRRVRYNEQFF	TGTGCCAGCAGCTTGAGGCGGGTACGCTACAATGAGCAGTTCTTC
14	TRBD1	NA	TRBV27	TRBJ2-7	CASGRDRGTYEQYF	TGTGCCAGCGGCCGGGACAGGGGAACCTACGAGCAGTACTTC
13	NA	NA	TRBV7-9	TRBJ2-7	CASSFTVSYEQYF	TGTGCCAGCAGCTTTACGGTGTCCTACGAGCAGTACTTC
13	NA	NA	TRBV25-1	TRBJ1-1	CASSADLNTEAFF	TGTGCCAGCAGCGCTGATTTGAACACTGAAGCTTTCTTT
16	TRBD1	NA	TRBV5-4	TRBJ1-1	CASSLAGQGMNTEAFF	TGTGCCAGCAGCTTGGCCGGACAGGGCATGAACACTGAAGCTTTCTTT
13	NA	NA	TRBV9	TRBJ1-1	CASSVVSGTEAFF	TGTGCCAGCAGCGTAGTTTCCGGAACTGAAGCTTTCTTT
15	NA	NA	TRBV5-1	TRBJ2-2	CASSHGSLNTGELFF	TGCGCCAGCAGCCACGGGTCGCTAAACACCGGGGAGCTGTTTTTT
14	TRBD2	NA	TRBV6-5	TRBJ2-7	CASSQLAGAREQYF	TGTGCCAGCAGCCAACTAGCGGGGGCCCGCGAGCAGTACTTC
15	NA	NA	TRBV6-4	TRBJ1-1	CASRPTFTMNTEAFF	TGTGCCAGCAGGCCCACCTTCACAATGAACACTGAAGCTTTCTTT
16	TRBD1	NA	TRBV5-1	TRBJ2-5	CASSRGEDRRRETQYF	TGCGCCAGCAGTCGGGGCGAGGACAGGAGGCGGGAGACCCAGTACTTC
15	NA	NA	TRBV5-6	TRBJ2-1	CASSLLVGPGDEQFF	TGTGCCAGCAGCTTGTTAGTTGGCCCCGGCGATGAGCAGTTCTTC
13	NA	NA	TRBV6-5	TRBJ2-3	CASSTRFTDTQYF	TGTGCCAGCAGCACCCGGTTCACAGATACGCAGTATTTT
13	NA	once	TRBV30	TRBJ1-1	CALRKGGNTEAFF	TGTGCCTTGAGAAAAGGGGGGAACACTGAAGCTTTCTTT
10	NA	NA	TRBV20-1	TRBJ2-7	CSASTYEQYF	TGCAGTGCCAGCACCTACGAGCAGTACTTC
14	TRBD1	NA	TRBV28	TRBJ1-5	CASRKQGVDQAQHF	TGTGCCAGCAGAAAACAGGGGGTCGATCAAGCCCAGCATTTT
12	NA	NA	TRBV2	TRBJ2-1	CASSGTGNEQFF	TGTGCCAGCAGTGGTACGGGAAATGAGCAGTTCTTC
17	NA	NA	TRBV21-1	TRBJ1-5	CASSKAAGQNINQPQHF	TGTGCCAGCAGCAAAGCCGCGGGGCAAAATATCAATCAGCCCCAGCATTTT
15	TRBD2	once	TRBV5-1	TRBJ2-7	CASRRPGLAGYEQYF	TGCGCCAGCAGGCGCCCGGGACTAGCGGGGTACGAGCAGTACTTC
12	NA	NA	TRBV4-1	TRBJ2-3	CASSQVGVTQYF	TGCGCCAGCAGCCAGGTGGGAGTTACGCAGTATTTT
14	TRBD1	NA	TRBV19	TRBJ1-4	CASRRTGTNEKLFF	TGTGCCAGTAGGCGGACAGGCACTAATGAAAAACTGTTTTTT
12	NA	once	TRBV23-1	TRBJ2-7	CASSLKPQDGFF	TGCGCCAGCAGTCTAAAACCCCAGGACGGGTTCTTC
10	NA	NA	TRBV28	TRBJ1-2	CASRSNGYTF	TGTGCCAGCAGGTCTAATGGCTACACCTTC
13	NA	NA	TRBV4-2	TRBJ1-2	CASSLRTGYGYTF	TGTGCCAGCAGCTTAAGGACGGGCTATGGCTACACCTTC
13	NA	NA	TRBV6-1	TRBJ1-2	CASSELANYGYTF	TGTGCCAGCAGTGAGCTGGCGAACTATGGCTACACCTTC
15	NA	NA	TRBV19	TRBJ2-7	CASSFGTVGSYEQYF	TGTGCCAGTAGTTTCGGGACGGTGGGCTCCTACGAGCAGTACTTC
16	TRBD1	NA	TRBV5-1	TRBJ2-7	CASSLNLGQGSYEQYF	TGCGCCAGCAGCTTGAATCTGGGACAGGGCTCCTACGAGCAGTACTTC
15	TRBD2	NA	TRBV5-1	TRBJ2-1	CASTLGGDGTNEQFF	TGCGCCAGCACCCTGGGAGGGGATGGGACCAATGAGCAGTTCTTC
15	NA	once	TRBV28	TRBJ1-5	CASSYPGHTNQPQHF	TGTGCCAGCAGTTACCCGGGACACACAAATCAGCCCCAGCATTTT
15	NA	NA	TRBV28	TRBJ2-7	CASTSPGGYSYEQYF	TGTGCCAGCACTTCGCCGGGCGGTTACTCCTACGAGCAGTACTTC
16	TRBD1	NA	TRBV9	TRBJ2-1	CASSPSGTEPYNEQFF	TGTGCCAGCAGCCCCTCCGGGACAGAGCCCTACAATGAGCAGTTCTTC
16	TRBD1	once	TRBV7-8	TRBJ1-5	CASSLGRQGSNQPQHF	TGTGCCAGCAGCTTAGGGAGACAGGGTAGCAATCAGCCCCAGCATTTT
13	NA	NA	TRBV5-6	TRBJ2-5	CASSLLRQETQYF	TGTGCCAGCAGCTTGCTGCGACAAGAGACCCAGTACTTC
13	NA	NA	TRBV13	TRBJ2-7	CASSRQGAYEQYF	TGTGCCAGCAGTCGGCAGGGCGCCTACGAGCAGTACTTC
15	TRBD2	NA	TRBV11-2	TRBJ2-7	CASSLVRGRAYEQYF	TGTGCCAGCAGCTTAGTACGAGGGAGGGCGTACGAGCAGTACTTC
16	NA	NA	TRBV29-1	TRBJ2-3	CSVDSYDRQSTDTQYF	TGCAGCGTTGACTCTTATGACAGGCAAAGCACAGATACGCAGTATTTT
13	NA	NA	TRBV19	TRBJ1-5	CASSIQYYQPQHF	TGTGCCAGTAGTATCCAGTACTATCAGCCCCAGCATTTT
14	NA	NA	TRBV18	TRBJ2-5	CASSPRSLQETQYF	TGTGCCAGCTCACCAAGGTCGTTACAAGAGACCCAGTACTTC
15	TRBD1	NA	TRBV19	TRBJ1-5	CASRLTGGSNQPQHF	TGTGCCAGTAGGCTAACAGGGGGCAGCAATCAGCCCCAGCATTTT
11	NA	NA	TRBV30	TRBJ2-1	CAWSAGPEQFF	TGTGCCTGGAGTGCGGGACCGGAGCAGTTCTTC
16	NA	once	TRBV6-1	TRBJ1-3	CASSESRPFSGNTIYF	TGTGCCAGCAGTGAGTCCCGGCCGTTCTCTGGAAACACCATATATTTT
14	TRBD2	NA	TRBV6-5	TRBJ2-3	CAAGRGSGTDTQYF	TGTGCCGCCGGACGGGGTAGCGGGACAGATACGCAGTATTTT